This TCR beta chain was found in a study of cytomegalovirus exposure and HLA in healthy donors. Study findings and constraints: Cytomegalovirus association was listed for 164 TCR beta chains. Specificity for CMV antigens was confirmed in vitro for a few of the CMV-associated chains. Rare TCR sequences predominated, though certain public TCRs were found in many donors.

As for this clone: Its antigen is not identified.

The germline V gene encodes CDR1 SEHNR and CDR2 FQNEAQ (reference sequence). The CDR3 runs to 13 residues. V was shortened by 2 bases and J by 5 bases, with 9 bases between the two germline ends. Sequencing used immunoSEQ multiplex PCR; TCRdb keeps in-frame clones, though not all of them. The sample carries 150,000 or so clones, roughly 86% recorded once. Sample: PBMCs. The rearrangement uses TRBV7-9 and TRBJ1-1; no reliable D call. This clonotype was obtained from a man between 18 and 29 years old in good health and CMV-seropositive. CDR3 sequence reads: CASSLFGGTEAFF. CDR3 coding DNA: TGTGCCAGCAGCTTATTTGGAGGGACTGAAGCTTTCTTT.